This TCR beta chain is drawn from a study of glioma-infiltrating T cells. TCR alpha and beta CDR3 regions were amplified from RNA using iRepertoire nested multiplex PCR. Using its own MiXCR run on the multiplex PCR reads, TCRdb lists one record per CDR3 protein. The sample holds a few thousand distinct CDR3 sequences, 25% to 40% seen once. V shed 5 bases and J shed 12 bases, with 29 bases lying between them. The CDR3 loop spans 17 amino acids. Germline V gives CDR1 MDHEN, CDR2 SYDVKM. Sequences were obtained from glioma tissue, nonneoplastic brain tissue, or PBMCs (not recorded which). This chain links TRBV28 with TRBJ2-1; no clear D. This receptor was identified in a human donor with low-grade glioma or glioblastoma, undergoing nonglioma brain surgery, or in good health (not recorded which). The CDR3 DNA reads TGTGCCAGCAGTGCCCCGGGTGCCTCAAGCTCCTACGATGGGCAGTTCTTC. It yields the protein CASSAPGASSSYDGQFF.